Presented here are 7 T cell receptor beta chains from one specimen sequenced in a study of T cells in Graves' hyperthyroidism and ophthalmopathy (dated by TCRdb to the late 2010s). The library was produced with multiplex PCR. Data came from an Illumina HiSeq 2000. The TCR beta CDR3 regions were amplified from RNA transcripts. For the first round of RT-PCR on the TCR CDR3, the HTBI primer set was used together with the Qiagen OneStep RT-PCR kit. Starting from the raw public reads, TCRdb applied fastp trimming at Q25, assembled clones with MiXCR and retained in-frame beta chains. Each CDR3 protein appears once, grouped with its most common genes and DNA. Recorded for this sample are approximately 610,000 distinct CDR3 sequences; roughly a sixth of them occurred a single time. The top ten clones comprise around 19% of the sample. Source material: blood. The receptor source for this set is a young woman with Graves' hyperthyroidism.

This clonotype was observed at least ten times. This chain links TRBV2 with TRBJ1-6; TRBD1 might be the D (5 bases). The CDR3 runs to 14 residues. V lost 1 base, J lost 6 bases, and 7 bases lay in between. Per the germline V gene, CDR1 is SNHLY and CDR2 is FYNNEI. The CDR3 spells CASSEGQGNSPLHF. CDR3 nucleotides: TGTGCCAGCAGTGAAGGGCAGGGTAATTCACCCCTCCACTTT.

This chain links TRBV9 with TRBJ2-5, with TRBD2 as a possible D gene (7 bases). V was shortened by 4 bases and J by 7 bases, with 20 bases between the two germline ends. The germline gives CDR1 SGDLS, CDR2 YYNGEE. CDR3 length: 15 amino acids. The CDR3 reads CASSPEGEGLWTQYF. The CDR3 region has the DNA TGTGCCAGCAGCCCAGAGGGGGAGGGTTTATGGACCCAGTACTTC.

The chain uses TRBV10-3 and TRBJ2-3; tentatively, D is TRBD2 (6 bases). The V gene's germline CDR1 is ENHRY and CDR2 SYGVKD. V shed 2 bases and J shed 3 bases, with 15 bases lying between them. The CDR3 consists of 16 residues. The CDR3: CAISEPEGGRTDTQYF. Written as DNA, the CDR3 is TGTGCCATCAGTGAGCCCGAGGGAGGACGGACAGATACGCAGTATTTT.

This clonotype occurred a few times. V usage is TRBV3-1 and J usage is TRBJ2-3; 11 bases map to TRBD2. Germline V gives CDR1 LGHDT, CDR2 YNNKEL (reference sequence). The CDR3 extends over 17 amino acids. The V gene end was trimmed by 1 base and the J gene end by 1 base; junction bases not matched to a gene: 4. The chain's CDR3 is CASSQVFSGGGTDTQYF. DNA of the CDR3: TGTGCCAGCAGCCAAGTGTTTAGCGGGGGGGGCACAGATACGCAGTATTTT.

This clonotype was seen a handful of times. The chain employs TRBV24-1 and TRBJ1-2; TRBD1 matches at 8 bases. Trimming removed 4 bases from V and 5 bases from J; junction bases left unmatched: 8. Germline V gene lookup returns CDR1 KGHDR and CDR2 SFDVKD. There are 15 residues in the CDR3. In DNA form, the CDR3 reads TGTGCCACCAGTGACCCGGGACAGGATAGTTATGGCTACACCTTC. This encodes CATSDPGQDSYGYTF.

This clonotype came up many times. The chain has TRBV7-3 and TRBJ2-2; D is uncertain. The germline V gene encodes CDR1 SGHTA and CDR2 FQGTGA. The CDR3 contains 12 residues. V lost 2 bases and J lost 7, with 5 bases in between. The CDR3 DNA reads TGTGCCAGCAGCTTACCCGGCGGGGAGCTGTTTTTT. Translation: CASSLPGGELFF.

In this sample, this clonotype turned up many times. DNA for the CDR3: TGCGCCAGCAGCCCAGAACAGGGGTATAATTCACCCCTCCACTTT. Protein product: CASSPEQGYNSPLHF. The chain couples TRBV5-1 to TRBJ1-6; 7 nucleotides line up with TRBD1. Losses at the gene ends were 4 bases for V and 4 bases for J; bases not matched to a gene: 5. Germline CDR1 reads SGHRS; CDR2 reads YFSETQ. The CDR3 runs to 15 residues.